One and the same sample provided the 11 T cell receptor beta chains below, sequenced in a study of control samples from healthy donors and cancer patients (dated by TCRdb to between 2020 and 2021). Library creation used the immunoSEQ multiplex PCR assay. TCRdb re-hosts the immuneACCESS table, in-frame sequences only. Its copies lack some clones; in the studies checked, an unresolved V gene accounts for under half of them, and the cause for the rest is not known. In this sample the table shows fewer than 200,000 clones, 85% to 95% of which occur a single time. The ten largest clonotypes hold over 4% of the sample. Sequences were obtained from blood. These TCRs come from an older woman in good health.

In DNA form, the CDR3 reads TGTGCCAGCAGTCCGTTGGGGACAGGGGTAAATACGCAGTATTTT. Encoded protein: CASSPLGTGVNTQYF. The chain joins TRBV6-6 to TRBJ2-3; TRBD1 matches at 10 bases. J was trimmed by 7 bases and V by 5 bases; bases with no gene match: 9. The CDR3 runs to 15 residues. The germline gives CDR1 MNHNY, CDR2 SVGAGI (reference sequence).

The chain links TRBV12-3 or TRBV12-4 to TRBJ1-2; no reliable D call. The CDR3 sequence is 13 residues long. V was shortened by 3 bases and J by 8 bases, with 13 bases between the two germline ends. CDR3 nucleotides: TGTGCCAGCAGTTTTGACCTGCCCACGGGCTACACCTTC. Amino acid sequence: CASSFDLPTGYTF.

The rearrangement uses TRBV5-8 and TRBJ2-7; D possibly matches TRBD1 or TRBD2 (5 bases each). There are 12 residues in the CDR3. Per the germline V gene, CDR1 is SGHTS and CDR2 is YDEGEE. V was shortened by 0 bases and J by 4 bases, with 5 bases between the two germline ends. The CDR3 bases are TGTGCCAGCAGCTTGGGGGGGTACGAGCAGTACTTC. Amino acids: CASSLGGYEQYF.

V gene TRBV21-1 combines with J gene TRBJ2-4; TRBD1 is the table's D call, not checked against the DNA. TRBV21-1 is annotated as a pseudogene. The CDR3 runs 21 residues. In DNA form, the CDR3 reads TGTGCCAGCAGCAAAATTGGGGTTTGTAGGACAGGGAAGATAGCCAAAAACATTCAGTACTTC. Residues: CASSKIGVCRTGKIAKNIQYF.

About this clone itself: An end of the junction differs from the germline gene, which may be a read error. This chain connects TRBV2 to TRBJ1-1; possibly TRBD1 for D (6 bases). Germline lookup yields CDR1 SNHLY and CDR2 FYNNEI. This CDR3 spans 11 amino acids. The CDR3 DNA follows: TGTGCCAGCCGTGAGGGGGGTGAAGCTTTCTTT. Amino acid sequence: CASREGGEAFF.

This chain connects TRBV29-1 to TRBJ1-1; 7 bases are shared with TRBD1. Looked up from germline, CDR1 is SQVTM and CDR2 is ANQGSEA. The length of the CDR3 is 17 residues. V lost 5 bases to trimming and J lost 7 bases; unmatched junction nucleotides: 22. The CDR3 region is CSVTGYGRGVLGSEAFF. The CDR3, as DNA: TGCAGCGTTACTGGGTATGGCAGGGGGGTCTTGGGAAGTGAAGCTTTCTTT.

The rearrangement links TRBV4-1 to TRBJ2-3; D unclear. The CDR3 is 14 residues long. V was pared by 1 base and J by 10 bases, with 15 bases between. Per germline, CDR1 MGHRA and CDR2 YSYEKL. The CDR3 nucleotides read TGCGCCAGCAGCCAAGGTCTCTTATCTTGGGCGCAGTATTTT. It specifies CASSQGLLSWAQYF.

On this clone: Other DNA sequences in the sample encode the same CDR3. The chain recombines TRBV7-2 with TRBJ2-1; D is unclear. With 1 base removed from V and 1 base from J, the gap between germline ends came to 2 bases. Germline loops: CDR1 SGHTA, CDR2 FQGNSA. The CDR3 sequence is 13 residues long. The CDR3 reads CASSLVSYNEQFF. CDR3 in DNA: TGTGCCAGCAGCTTAGTATCCTACAATGAGCAGTTCTTC.

V is TRBV5-1 and J is TRBJ2-5; the D is unclear. The germline V gene has CDR1 SGHRS and CDR2 YFSETQ. This CDR3 spans 14 amino acids. The V end was cut by 4 bases, the J end by 2 bases, with 12 bases between. CDR3 nucleotide sequence: TGCGCCAGCAGCCCCGGTACTGGACAAGAGACCCAGTACTTC. Amino acid sequence: CASSPGTGQETQYF.

The V and J genes are TRBV7-2 and TRBJ2-3, with D hard to call. Trimming took off 1 base at V and 9 bases at J, with 8 bases between the two ends. There are 12 residues in the CDR3. Germline V CDR1 and CDR2: SGHTA, FQGNSA. In DNA form, the CDR3 reads TGTGCCAGCAGCTTAGACCTCGGGACGCAGTATTTT. Translated: CASSLDLGTQYF.

The chain uses TRBV4-1 and TRBJ1-6; maybe TRBD1 (5 bases). The CDR3 covers 15 residues. Trimming removed 1 base from V and 10 bases from J, with 14 bases in between. Germline CDR1 MGHRA, CDR2 YSYEKL. CDR3 bases: TGCGCCAGCAGCCAAGCGGGGGGAAGGGAATCACCCCTCCACTTT. Translating gives CASSQAGGRESPLHF.